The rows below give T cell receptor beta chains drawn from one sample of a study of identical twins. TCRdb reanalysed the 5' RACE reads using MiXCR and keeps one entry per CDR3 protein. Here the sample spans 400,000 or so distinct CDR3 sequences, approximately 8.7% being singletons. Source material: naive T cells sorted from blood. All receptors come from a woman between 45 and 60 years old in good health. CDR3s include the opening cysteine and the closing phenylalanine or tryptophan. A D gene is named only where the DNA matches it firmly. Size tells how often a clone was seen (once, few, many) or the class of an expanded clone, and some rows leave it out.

DNA: TGTGCCATCAGCACACAGGGGCTAGGGACAGATACGCAGTATTTT; CDR3: CAISTQGLGTDTQYF; V: TRBV10-3; length: 15; D: TRBD1; size: many; J: TRBJ2-3
DNA: TGTGCCAGCAGACGTGTCTCTGGGGCCAACGTCCTGACTTTC; CDR3: CASRRVSGANVLTF; V: TRBV6-2/TRBV6-3; length: 14; D: NA; size: many; J: TRBJ2-6
DNA: TGCAGTGCCCGAGGACTGGTTACTAATTCACCCCTCCACTTT; CDR3: CSARGLVTNSPLHF; V: TRBV20-1; length: 14; D: NA; size: few; J: TRBJ1-6
DNA: TGTGCCAGCATGCGAGGACTCAGCTCCTACGAGCAGTACTTC; CDR3: CASMRGLSSYEQYF; V: TRBV2; length: 14; D: NA; size: many; J: TRBJ2-7
DNA: TGCAGCGTTCAGGGGACAGAGAACACCGGGGAGCTGTTTTTT; CDR3: CSVQGTENTGELFF; V: TRBV29-1; length: 14; D: TRBD1; size: few; J: TRBJ2-2
DNA: TGTGCCAGCAGTGAATCGGGTGGCAGGGGGGCCCCCAATGAGCAGTTCTTC; CDR3: CASSESGGRGAPNEQFF; V: TRBV25-1; length: 17; D: NA; size: many; J: TRBJ2-1
DNA: TGTGCCAGCAGCCAAGAGGTGGCGGGGCCCTACAATGAGCAGTTCTTC; CDR3: CASSQEVAGPYNEQFF; V: TRBV3-1; length: 16; D: NA; size: many; J: TRBJ2-1
DNA: TGTGCCAGCAGTAAAAGCCGGGACCCAGTTTCAGATACGCAGTATTTT; CDR3: CASSKSRDPVSDTQYF; V: TRBV21-1; length: 16; D: NA; size: NA; J: TRBJ2-3
DNA: TGCAGTGCTAGAGACGTAAACACCTACAATGAACAGTTCTTC; CDR3: CSARDVNTYNEQFF; V: TRBV20-1; length: 14; D: NA; size: NA; J: TRBJ2-1
DNA: TGTGCCAGCAGTTTACTAGCGCCCTACGAGCAGTACTTC; CDR3: CASSLLAPYEQYF; V: TRBV12-3/TRBV12-4; length: 13; D: NA; size: few; J: TRBJ2-7
DNA: TGTGCCATCAGTGAGTCGCGGTTGACAGGGAACACTGAAGCTTTCTTT; CDR3: CAISESRLTGNTEAFF; V: TRBV10-3; length: 16; D: NA; size: NA; J: TRBJ1-1
DNA: TGTGCCAGCAGTTACGTCGGGAGCAACCCCTACGAGCAGTACTTC; CDR3: CASSYVGSNPYEQYF; V: TRBV6-5; length: 15; D: NA; size: NA; J: TRBJ2-7
DNA: TGTGCCAGCAGCGAAAAGGGAGGGTTCTACGAGCAGTACTTC; CDR3: CASSEKGGFYEQYF; V: TRBV9; length: 14; D: TRBD2; size: NA; J: TRBJ2-7
DNA: TGCGCCAGCAGCTTGGCCCCTTCAGATACGCAGTATTTT; CDR3: CASSLAPSDTQYF; V: TRBV5-1; length: 13; D: NA; size: many; J: TRBJ2-3
DNA: TGTGCCAGCAGCCGAAAACGCACGGGTCATCTTGAGCAGTTCTTC; CDR3: CASSRKRTGHLEQFF; V: TRBV14; length: 15; D: NA; size: NA; J: TRBJ2-1
DNA: TGTGCCAGCAGCCCGACAGGGACAAGGACTGAAGCTTTCTTT; CDR3: CASSPTGTRTEAFF; V: TRBV7-8; length: 14; D: TRBD1; size: NA; J: TRBJ1-1
DNA: TGTGCCAGCAGCCTCTTGGAAGGGACAGGGGGCGATGAGCAGTTCTTC; CDR3: CASSLLEGTGGDEQFF; V: TRBV3-1; length: 16; D: TRBD1; size: few; J: TRBJ2-1
DNA: TGCAGCGTTGACGGGATGAGCGGGTTCACCCTTTGGGCGCAGTATTTT; CDR3: CSVDGMSGFTLWAQYF; V: TRBV29-1; length: 16; D: NA; size: many; J: TRBJ2-3
DNA: TGTGCCAGCAGTTACTCTGGCGGGAGTACCTACAATGGGCAGTTCTTC; CDR3: CASSYSGGSTYNGQFF; V: TRBV6-5; length: 16; D: TRBD2; size: NA; J: TRBJ2-1
DNA: TGTGCCAGCAGCCGGGCCCTTCGGCCGGAGACCCAGTACTTC; CDR3: CASSRALRPETQYF; V: TRBV7-2; length: 14; D: NA; size: few; J: TRBJ2-5
DNA: TGTGCCACCAGTGTTGCAGGACCGAACACCGGGGAGCTGTTTTTT; CDR3: CATSVAGPNTGELFF; V: TRBV24-1; length: 15; D: NA; size: NA; J: TRBJ2-2
DNA: TGCGCCAGCAGCGATCCTGGCGGGAGGTTAAATGAGCAGTTCTTC; CDR3: CASSDPGGRLNEQFF; V: TRBV5-1; length: 15; D: TRBD2; size: few; J: TRBJ2-1
DNA: TGCGCCAGGGGGGGCAGGAGCAATCAGCCCCAGCATTTT; CDR3: CARGGRSNQPQHF; V: TRBV23-1; length: 13; D: NA; size: NA; J: TRBJ1-5
DNA: TGCGCCAGCAGCCAGCCTCCGGGACTAGCGGCCCTAGCGTACCAAGAGACCCAGTACTTC; CDR3: CASSQPPGLAALAYQETQYF; V: TRBV4-1; length: 20; D: TRBD2; size: NA; J: TRBJ2-5
DNA: TGTGCCAGCAGCTCGTCCTGGACTAGCGGGAAGTTCTTC; CDR3: CASSSSWTSGKFF; V: TRBV7-3; length: 13; D: TRBD2; size: few; J: TRBJ2-1
DNA: TGTGCCAGCAGCCAGGGGACAGGGGGCTTCGGCTATGGCTACACCTTC; CDR3: CASSQGTGGFGYGYTF; V: TRBV3-1; length: 16; D: TRBD1; size: few; J: TRBJ1-2